This is a list of T cell receptor beta chains from one sample in a study of blood T cells in healthy people across ages. TCRdb redid the calling of the 5' RACE reads with MiXCR, one entry per CDR3 protein. Of some 700,000 distinct CDR3 sequences in the sample, about 20% were seen once. What was sequenced was blood. Receptor source: a man aged 65 to 85 in good health. Both conserved end residues are part of each CDR3. D genes are given only for firm matches. Expanded clones get a size class; other rows say once, few or many, or leave the size out.

j_call d_call v_call clone_size cdr3_aa cdr3_nt
TRBJ2-4 . TRBV27 few CASSFNGAKNIQYF TGTGCCAGCAGTTTTAATGGGGCCAAAAACATTCAGTACTTC
TRBJ1-4 . TRBV12-3/TRBV12-4 . CASSAGQVDNEKLSF TGTGCCAGCAGCGCCGGGCAGGTCGATAATGAAAAACTGTCTTTT
TRBJ1-1 . TRBV6-5 . CASGRGTEAFF TGTGCCAGCGGGAGGGGGACTGAAGCTTTCTTT
TRBJ1-1 . TRBV29-1 . CSVLTGTEAFF TGCAGCGTCCTGACAGGCACTGAAGCTTTCTTT
TRBJ2-3 . TRBV6-6 . CASSYRGGTDTQYF TGTGCCAGCAGCTATCGGGGAGGCACAGATACGCAGTATTTT
TRBJ2-3 . TRBV3-1 . CASSQSGLVTDTQYF TGTGCCAGCAGCCAGTCGGGACTCGTTACAGATACGCAGTATTTT
TRBJ2-3 . TRBV5-1 . CASNLVRMGTDTQYF TGCGCCAGCAACTTGGTCAGGATGGGCACAGATACGCAGTATTTT
TRBJ1-3 . TRBV20-1 . CSARFRRRLSGNTIYF TGCAGTGCTAGGTTCAGACGCAGGCTGTCTGGAAACACCATATATTTT
TRBJ1-2 . TRBV7-9 . CASSLDRPANYGYTF TGTGCCAGCAGCTTAGACCGACCCGCTAACTATGGCTACACCTTC
TRBJ2-3 . TRBV20-1 . CSANVADTQYF TGCAGTGCCAATGTGGCAGATACGCAGTATTTT
TRBJ1-2 . TRBV6-5 . CASSPGRRQEGYTF TGTGCCAGCAGTCCCGGGCGTCGGCAAGAAGGCTACACCTTC
TRBJ2-1 TRBD2 TRBV9 few CASSIRLAGGDEQFF TGTGCCAGCAGCATCCGACTAGCGGGGGGGGATGAGCAGTTCTTC
TRBJ1-2 . TRBV11-2 . CASSPLGRDYGYTF TGTGCCAGCAGCCCATTGGGGAGGGACTATGGCTACACCTTC
TRBJ2-1 . TRBV7-9 . CASSLARASGRNEQFF TGTGCCAGCAGCTTAGCGCGGGCTAGTGGGAGGAATGAGCAGTTCTTC
TRBJ2-1 TRBD2 TRBV29-1 . CSVIPWASGDNEQFF TGCAGCGTTATCCCGTGGGCTAGCGGGGACAATGAGCAGTTCTTC
TRBJ1-2 . TRBV6-5 . CASSYLARGDGYTF TGTGCCAGCAGTTACTTAGCTCGGGGGGACGGCTACACCTTC
TRBJ2-3 . TRBV6-5 many CASSYLRGSTDTQYF TGTGCCAGCAGTTACCTTAGAGGTAGCACAGATACGCAGTATTTT
TRBJ2-7 TRBD2 TRBV7-9 . CASSPSGISYEQYF TGTGCCAGCAGCCCCAGCGGGATCTCCTACGAGCAGTACTTC
TRBJ1-1 . TRBV12-3/TRBV12-4 . CASNWSPVGLEAFF TGTGCCAGCAACTGGTCCCCCGTGGGGCTCGAAGCTTTCTTT
TRBJ2-5 . TRBV19 . CASSTNRLNRQETQYF TGTGCCAGTAGTACCAACCGACTAAACCGCCAAGAGACCCAGTACTTC
TRBJ2-1 . TRBV28 few CASSLQNRVSDEQFF TGTGCCAGCAGTTTACAAAACAGGGTTTCCGATGAGCAGTTCTTC
TRBJ2-5 . TRBV12-3/TRBV12-4 . CASSLGRGRGETQYF TGTGCCAGCAGTTTGGGCAGGGGTAGAGGAGAGACCCAGTACTTC
TRBJ1-2 . TRBV5-1 few CASSVEGGDYGYTF TGCGCCAGCAGCGTTGAGGGCGGCGACTATGGCTACACCTTC
TRBJ2-1 TRBD2 TRBV20-1 . CSAGLPSGLNEQFF TGCAGTGCTGGATTGCCTAGCGGGCTTAATGAGCAGTTCTTC
TRBJ1-3 . TRBV12-3/TRBV12-4 . CASSYRSGGGNTIYF TGTGCCAGCAGTTACAGGTCGGGGGGTGGAAACACCATATATTTT
TRBJ1-4 . TRBV5-1 few CASSLGLDEKLFF TGCGCCAGCAGCTTGGGTCTGGATGAAAAACTGTTTTTT
TRBJ1-6 . TRBV5-1 . CASSLGGPKGSSPLHF TGCGCCAGCAGCTTGGGTGGCCCCAAAGGGAGTTCACCCCTCCACTTT
TRBJ2-1 TRBD2 TRBV20-1 few CSAPGLAGAGDEQFF TGCAGTGCCCCGGGACTAGCGGGAGCGGGGGATGAGCAGTTCTTC
TRBJ2-2 TRBD2 TRBV5-6 . CASSLGLAGTGELFF TGTGCCAGCAGCTTAGGCCTAGCGGGAACCGGGGAGCTGTTTTTT
TRBJ1-5 . TRBV10-3 . CATQPTGGGEISNQPQHF TGTGCCACCCAGCCTACGGGGGGGGGCGAGATTAGCAATCAGCCCCAGCATTTT
TRBJ2-3 TRBD2 TRBV12-3/TRBV12-4 . CASSSSGLSFTDTQYF TGTGCCAGCAGTTCCTCGGGACTATCGTTCACAGATACGCAGTATTTT
TRBJ2-3 . TRBV7-3 few CASSSVTSDTQYF TGTGCCAGCAGCTCCGTAACGTCCGATACGCAGTATTTT